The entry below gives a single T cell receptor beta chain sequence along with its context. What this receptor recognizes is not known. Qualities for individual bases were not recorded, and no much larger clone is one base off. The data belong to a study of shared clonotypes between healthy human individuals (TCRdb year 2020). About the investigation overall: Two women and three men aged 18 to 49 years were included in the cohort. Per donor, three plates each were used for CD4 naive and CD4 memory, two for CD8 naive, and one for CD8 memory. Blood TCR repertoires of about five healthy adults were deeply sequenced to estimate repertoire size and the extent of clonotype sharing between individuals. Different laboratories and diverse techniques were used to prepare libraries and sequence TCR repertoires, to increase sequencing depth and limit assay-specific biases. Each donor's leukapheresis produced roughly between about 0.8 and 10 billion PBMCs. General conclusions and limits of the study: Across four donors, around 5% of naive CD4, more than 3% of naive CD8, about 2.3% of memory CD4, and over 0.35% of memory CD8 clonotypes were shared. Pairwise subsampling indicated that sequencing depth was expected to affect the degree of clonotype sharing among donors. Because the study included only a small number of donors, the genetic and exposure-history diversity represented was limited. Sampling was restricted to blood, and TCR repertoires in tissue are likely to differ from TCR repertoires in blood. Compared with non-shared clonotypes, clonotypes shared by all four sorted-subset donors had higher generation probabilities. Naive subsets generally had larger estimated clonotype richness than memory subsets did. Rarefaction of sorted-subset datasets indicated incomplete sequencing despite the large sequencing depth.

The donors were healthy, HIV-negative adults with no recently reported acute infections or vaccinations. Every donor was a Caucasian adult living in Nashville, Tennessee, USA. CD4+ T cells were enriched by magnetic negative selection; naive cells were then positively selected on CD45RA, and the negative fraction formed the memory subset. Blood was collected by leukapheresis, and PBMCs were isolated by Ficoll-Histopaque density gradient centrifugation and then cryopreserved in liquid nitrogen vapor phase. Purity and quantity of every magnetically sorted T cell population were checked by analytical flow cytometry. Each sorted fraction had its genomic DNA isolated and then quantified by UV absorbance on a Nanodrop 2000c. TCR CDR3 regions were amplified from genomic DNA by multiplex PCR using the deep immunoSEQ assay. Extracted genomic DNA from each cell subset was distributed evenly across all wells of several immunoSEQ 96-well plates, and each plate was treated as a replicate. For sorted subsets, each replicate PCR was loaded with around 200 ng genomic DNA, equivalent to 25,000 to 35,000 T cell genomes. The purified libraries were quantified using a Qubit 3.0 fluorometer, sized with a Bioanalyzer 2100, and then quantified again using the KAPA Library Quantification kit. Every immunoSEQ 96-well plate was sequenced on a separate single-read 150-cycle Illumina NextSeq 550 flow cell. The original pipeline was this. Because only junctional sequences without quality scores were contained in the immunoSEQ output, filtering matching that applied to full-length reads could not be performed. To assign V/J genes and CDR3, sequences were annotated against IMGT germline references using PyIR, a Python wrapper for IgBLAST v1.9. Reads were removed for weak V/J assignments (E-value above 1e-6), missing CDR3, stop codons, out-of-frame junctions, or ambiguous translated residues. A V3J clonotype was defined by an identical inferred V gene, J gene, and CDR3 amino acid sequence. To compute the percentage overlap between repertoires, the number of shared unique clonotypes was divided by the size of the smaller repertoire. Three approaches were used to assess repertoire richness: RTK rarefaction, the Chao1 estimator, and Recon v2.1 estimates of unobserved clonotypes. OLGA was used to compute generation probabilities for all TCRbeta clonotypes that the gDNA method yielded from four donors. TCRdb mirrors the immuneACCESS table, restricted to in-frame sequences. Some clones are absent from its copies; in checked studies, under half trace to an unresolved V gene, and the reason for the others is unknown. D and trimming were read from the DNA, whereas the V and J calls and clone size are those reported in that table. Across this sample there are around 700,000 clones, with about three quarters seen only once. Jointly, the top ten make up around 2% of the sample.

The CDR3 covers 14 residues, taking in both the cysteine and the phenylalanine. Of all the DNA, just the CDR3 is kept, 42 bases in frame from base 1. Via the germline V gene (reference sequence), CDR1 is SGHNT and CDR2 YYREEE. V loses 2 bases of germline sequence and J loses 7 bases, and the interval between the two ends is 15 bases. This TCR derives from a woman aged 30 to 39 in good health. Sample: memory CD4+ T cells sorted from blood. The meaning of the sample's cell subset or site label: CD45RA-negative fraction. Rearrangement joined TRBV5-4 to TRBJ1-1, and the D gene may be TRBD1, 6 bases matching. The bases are TGTGCCAGCAGCTTTGACAGGCCTCGAAGTGAAGCTTTCTTT. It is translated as CASSFDRPRSEAFF.